This paragraph covers one T cell receptor (beta chain) sequence. These data originate in a study of blood T cell repertoires in COVID-19. Across the study: Both acute and convalescent COVID-19 samples were obtained from the United States, Italy and Spain. In each case, the material was cDNA or gDNA derived from T cells, B-cell-depleted T cells, or PBMCs.

Original processing methods: The authors estimated nucleated cell counts from reference gene primer amplification. Data came from immunoSEQ multiplex PCR; TCRdb stores just in-frame clones and leaves some out. The V and J calls and clone size were taken over from that table, and D and trimming were inferred from the DNA. The sample consists of about 180,000 clones, about four fifths of them appearing once. CDR1 and CDR2 (germline): SGHRS, YFSETQ. Between the trimmed V and J ends, which lost 0 bases and 7 bases, there was a span of 11 bases. The CDR3 length is 15 residues. The sequence came from a woman aged 70-85 years with acute or convalescent COVID-19. The rearrangement uses TRBV5-1 and TRBJ1-6; tentatively, D is TRBD1 (6 bases). Sequencing used peripheral blood. The CDR3 bases are TGCGCCAGCAGCTTGGAAACAGGGTGGAATTCACCCCTCCACTTT. This gives the protein CASSLETGWNSPLHF. Using reference TRBV5-1 and TRBJ1-6 for the parts outside the CDR3, the full variable domain is KAGVTQTPRYLIKTRGQQVTLSCSPISGHRSVSWYQQTPGQGLQFLFEYFSETQRNKGNFPGRFSGRQFSNSRSEMNVSTLELGDSALYLCASSLETGWNSPLHFGNGTRLTVT.